The rows below give T cell receptor beta chains drawn from one sample of a study of cytomegalovirus exposure and HLA in healthy donors. Profiling relied on immunoSEQ multiplex PCR, and the TCRdb table lists in-frame clones only, not all of them. The sample lists approximately 100,000 clones; approximately 70% were seen once. The sample consisted of PBMCs. Receptor source: a woman between 18 and 29 years old in good health and CMV-seropositive. Both conserved end residues are part of each CDR3. The D gene is left open where the match is weak. Size values are once, few and many counts, or a class for expanded clones, and some rows have none.

j_call clone_size d_call v_call cdr3_aa cdr3_nt
TRBJ2-7 . . TRBV6-8 CASSYSDEVLTDEQYF TGTGCCAGCAGTTACTCGGATGAGGTATTGACTGACGAGCAGTACTTC
TRBJ2-7 . . TRBV2 CASSEARQTEQYF TGTGCCAGCAGTGAAGCGCGGCAGACCGAGCAGTACTTC
TRBJ2-7 . TRBD1 TRBV15 CATSRRQGQPEQYF TGTGCCACCAGCCGAAGACAGGGACAACCCGAGCAGTACTTC
TRBJ2-3 . TRBD1 TRBV2 CAAYSGQGTDTQYF TGTGCCGCTTATTCGGGACAGGGTACAGATACGCAGTATTTT
TRBJ2-5 . TRBD2 TRBV10-3 CATLPGLTETQYF TGTGCCACGCTACCGGGACTAACCGAGACCCAGTACTTC
TRBJ2-5 . TRBD2 TRBV5-4 CASRVAGQETQYF TGTGCCAGCAGGGTAGCGGGACAAGAGACCCAGTACTTC
TRBJ2-7 . . TRBV6-6 CASQGGADYEQYF TGTGCCAGCCAGGGCGGGGCGGACTACGAGCAGTACTTC
TRBJ2-3 . . TRBV14 CASSHIPEGTDTQYF TGTGCCAGCAGCCATATCCCGGAGGGTACAGATACGCAGTATTTT
TRBJ2-7 . . TRBV4-3 CASSQGLAEAYEQYF TGCGCCAGCAGCCAAGGGCTAGCTGAGGCCTACGAGCAGTACTTC
TRBJ2-5 . . TRBV7-9 CASSLAQQGGQETQYF TGTGCCAGCAGCTTAGCCCAACAGGGGGGGCAAGAGACCCAGTACTTC
TRBJ2-2 . TRBD2 TRBV18 CASSPLGGFRLGPPGELFF TGTGCCAGCTCACCCCTGGGAGGGTTCCGGCTAGGACCCCCCGGGGAGCTGTTTTTT
TRBJ1-2 . TRBD1 TRBV28 CASSPPTGVSGGYTF TGTGCCAGCAGTCCGCCGACAGGGGTGAGTGGAGGCTACACCTTC
TRBJ2-7 few TRBD2 TRBV9 CASSTDPGLAGSYEQYF TGTGCCAGCAGCACAGACCCTGGACTAGCGGGCTCCTACGAGCAGTACTTC
TRBJ2-1 . TRBD2 TRBV7-2 CASSSFPGLADNEQFF TGTGCCAGCAGCTCCTTCCCGGGACTAGCGGACAATGAGCAGTTCTTC
TRBJ2-1 . TRBD2 TRBV5-8 CASSLRGTSGIHEQFF TGTGCCAGCAGCCTACGAGGGACTAGCGGGATACACGAGCAGTTCTTC
TRBJ1-2 . . TRBV10-3 CAISEYPGEFGGYTF TGTGCCATCAGTGAGTACCCAGGGGAGTTCGGCGGCTACACCTTC
TRBJ2-7 . . TRBV7-2 CASSRQVSYEQYF TGTGCCAGCAGCCGACAGGTCTCCTACGAGCAGTACTTC
TRBJ2-6 few . TRBV7-7 CASSLSYDSGANVLTF TGTGCCAGCAGCTTAAGCTACGACTCTGGGGCCAACGTCCTGACTTTC
TRBJ2-1 . . TRBV7-2 CASSLEGAGSSYNEQFF TGTGCCAGCAGCTTAGAGGGGGCGGGGAGCTCCTACAATGAGCAGTTCTTC
TRBJ2-3 once TRBD1 TRBV6-5 CASTKGQGVTDTQYF TGTGCCAGCACCAAGGGACAGGGTGTCACAGATACGCAGTATTTT
TRBJ2-7 . . TRBV2 CASSEQGYEQYF TGTGCCAGCAGTGAACAGGGATACGAGCAGTACTTC
TRBJ2-7 . . TRBV28 CASSSTGYEQYF TGTGCCAGCAGTTCGACAGGATACGAGCAGTACTTC
TRBJ1-2 . . TRBV6-5 CASSPGGGGGYGYTF TGTGCCAGCAGCCCCGGTGGGGGGGGAGGCTATGGCTACACCTTC
TRBJ2-3 . . TRBV5-4 CASSLEVGEIDTQYF TGTGCCAGCAGCTTGGAGGTGGGAGAGATAGATACGCAGTATTTT
TRBJ2-1 . TRBD2 TRBV30 CAWSRSGGSYNEQFF TGTGCCTGGAGTCGGAGCGGGGGCTCCTACAATGAGCAGTTCTTC
TRBJ2-2 . . TRBV27 CASSPPGGMAPGELFF TGTGCCAGCAGTCCCCCCGGCGGTATGGCCCCCGGGGAGCTGTTTTTT
TRBJ2-1 once TRBD2 TRBV11-2 CASSRLAGGLGPNNEQFF TGTGCCAGCAGCCGACTAGCGGGAGGCCTAGGTCCTAACAATGAGCAGTTCTTC
TRBJ2-1 . TRBD2 TRBV7-2 CASSSSGSGSPYNEQFF TGTGCCAGCAGCTCGAGCGGTAGCGGGAGCCCCTACAATGAGCAGTTCTTC
TRBJ2-7 few . TRBV30 CAWKVWREQYF TGTGCCTGGAAGGTGTGGAGGGAGCAGTACTTC
TRBJ2-3 . TRBD2 TRBV6-5 CASSNSDTSGTDTQYF TGTGCCAGCAGTAACTCGGACACTAGCGGCACAGATACGCAGTATTTT
TRBJ2-7 . TRBD2 TRBV6-5 CASSSSGVSYEQYF TGTGCCAGCAGTTCGAGCGGGGTTTCCTACGAGCAGTACTTC
TRBJ1-2 . . TRBV7-9 CASSLVTGNYGYTF TGTGCCAGCAGCTTAGTCACAGGGAACTATGGCTACACCTTC
TRBJ1-3 . . TRBV5-8 CASSLGASRGRGNTIYF TGTGCCAGCAGCTTGGGGGCTTCGCGGGGGCGTGGAAACACCATATATTTT
TRBJ2-1 few . TRBV6-5 CASSYTRTSIGRHFF TGTGCCAGCAGTTACACGCGTACTAGCATCGGTCGACACTTCTTC
TRBJ1-5 . . TRBV19 CASEPARRGLREPQHF TGTGCCAGTGAACCGGCCCGCAGGGGCTTGAGAGAGCCCCAGCATTTT
TRBJ2-1 few . TRBV5-1 CASSLDRERFYNEQFF TGCGCCAGCAGCTTGGATCGGGAGAGGTTCTACAATGAGCAGTTCTTC
TRBJ1-1 . TRBD1 TRBV2 CASSEGGQGPSAFF TGTGCCAGCAGTGAGGGGGGACAGGGACCGTCTGCTTTCTTT